This TCR beta chain was identified during a study of T cell responses to AZD1222 COVID-19 vaccine. Study findings and constraints: Baseline seropositivity occurred in only six AZD1222 recipients.

Trimming took 3 bases from V and 15 from J, leaving 9 bases between them. This CDR3 has 11 amino acids. Germline V CDR1 and CDR2: SNHLY, FYNNEI. Concerning this clone: Its matching antigen is unknown.

Assay: immunoSEQ multiplex PCR; the TCRdb copy retains only in-frame clones and omits some. Of 100,000 to 150,000 clones in the sample, more than 90% were seen once. The V call is TRBV2, the J call TRBJ1-6; D uncertain. The sample was peripheral blood, taken 28 days after the second AZD1222 dose. The sequence derives from an adult who received the AZD1222 COVID-19 vaccine. In DNA, the CDR3 is TGTGCCAGCAGTGAGGCGGCGGTCCTCCACTTT. Translating gives CASSEAAVLHF. The complete variable domain, with remaining parts taken from reference TRBV2 and TRBJ1-6, reads EPEVTQTPSHQVTQMGQEVILRCVPISNHLYFYWYRQILGQKVEFLVSFYNNEISEKSEIFDDQFSVERPDGSNFTLKIRSTKLEDSAMYFCASSEAAVLHFGNGTRLTVT.